This T cell receptor (beta chain) derives from a study of blood T cells in healthy people across ages. Per germline, CDR1 SGHKS and CDR2 YYEKEE (reference sequence). The CDR3 totals 17 residues. The table lists this clonotype with a few counts. Sequence at one end of the junction differs from germline and may be a read error. A sample-barcoded 5' primer and a J-beta primer mix were used in a second PCR of about 6 to 11 cycles. TCRdb passed the 5' RACE reads through MiXCR, listing each CDR3 protein once. The data hold 800,000 to 1,300,000 distinct CDR3 sequences, with roughly 24% observed a single time. The sample also formed part of further work on T cells of mothers and their children. That investigation notes: Extraction yielded RNA that went, in full, into cDNA synthesis at around 1.6 ug per 15 ul.

The chain joins TRBV5-5 to TRBJ1-4, with D possibly being TRBD1 (5 bases). This clonotype was sampled from a girl aged 2-10 years in good health. The sample taken for sequencing was blood. CDR3 amino acids: CAGSKIPRGEGTEKLFF. For the CDR3, the DNA is TGTGCCGGCAGCAAAATACCCCGAGGGGAGGGCACTGAAAAACTGTTTTTT. The whole variable domain, filled in from reference TRBV5-5 and TRBJ1-4, reads DAGVTQSPTHLIKTRGQQVTLRCSPISGHKSVSWYQQVLGQGPQFIFQYYEKEERGRGNFPDRFSARQFPNYSSELNVNALLLGDSALYLCAGSKIPRGEGTEKLFFGSGTQLSVL.